These 3 T cell receptor beta chains originate from one sample sequenced in a study of cytomegalovirus exposure and HLA in healthy donors listed by TCRdb under 2017. Library method: the immunoSEQ multiplex PCR assay. The multiplex PCR relied on a mix of 60 forward primers for TCR Vbeta segments and 13 reverse primers for TCR Jbeta segments. Here the immuneACCESS table is served through TCRdb, limited to in-frame sequences with V and J called. Missing clones are a known gap in these copies; in checked studies unresolved V genes cover under half, and the rest lacks a known reason. Here the sample has over 150,000 clones; around 80% occur a single time. 2.1% of the sample rests with the top ten. The sample comprised PBMCs. All receptors come from a man aged 35-49 years in good health and CMV-seronegative.

The rearrangement joins TRBV6-5 to TRBJ1-1, with D possibly being TRBD1 (5 bases). Germline loops: CDR1 MNHEY, CDR2 SVGAGI. V gave up 8 bases and J gave up 0 bases, with 13 bases separating them. CDR3 size: 14 residues. CDR3 sequence (DNA): TGTGCCAGCTGGAGGGGATTTATGAACACTGAAGCTTTCTTT. Translating gives CASWRGFMNTEAFF.

The V and J genes are TRBV29-1 and TRBJ2-7; 7 bases align to TRBD2. With 5 bases clipped from V and 4 bases from J, the junction kept 5 bases outside the gene matches. Germline CDR1 reads SQVTM; CDR2 reads ANQGSEA. The CDR3 runs to 12 residues. In DNA, the CDR3 is TGCAGCGTTCGGCTAGCGGAATACGAGCAGTACTTC. Translated: CSVRLAEYEQYF.

The V call is TRBV2, the J call TRBJ2-2; TRBD2 might be the D (5 bases). CDR1 SNHLY and CDR2 FYNNEI come from the germline V gene. The CDR3 has 13 residues. Deletions cut 7 bases from V and 7 bases from J, with 13 bases between. The CDR3 sequence is CASKPERDGELFF. CDR3 bases: TGTGCCAGCAAGCCAGAACGGGACGGGGAGCTGTTTTTT.